The rows below give T cell receptor beta chains drawn from one sample of a study of blood T cell repertoires in COVID-19. The table came from immunoSEQ multiplex PCR; TCRdb's copy has only in-frame clones and leaves some out. The profile shows some 58,000 clones, just over 85% of them singletons. Source material: peripheral blood. Receptors originate from a man in his forties with acute or convalescent COVID-19. The CDR3 runs from the conserved cysteine through the conserved F or W. The order of the fields is D gene, V gene, J gene, clone size, CDR3 protein, CDR3 DNA. A D gene is named only where the DNA matches it firmly. Only part of the rows carry a size: once, few, many, or a class if the clone is expanded.

TRBD1	TRBV5-1	TRBJ1-4	.	CASSATGVAAEKLFF	TGCGCCAGCAGCGCCACAGGGGTAGCCGCCGAAAAACTGTTTTTT
.	TRBV18	TRBJ1-5	.	CASSPSLPSNQPQHF	TGTGCCAGCTCACCATCCCTACCTAGCAATCAGCCCCAGCATTTT
.	TRBV21-1	TRBJ2-7	.	CASSKRDEQYF	TGTGCCAGCAGCAAACGGGACGAGCAGTACTTC
TRBD1	TRBV5-4	TRBJ1-6	.	CASSLGTGDSPLHF	TGTGCCAGCAGCTTGGGGACAGGGGATTCACCCCTCCACTTT
TRBD2	TRBV5-4	TRBJ2-1	.	CASSLLRLAVSYNEQFF	TGTGCCAGCAGCTTGCTCAGACTAGCGGTTTCCTACAATGAGCAGTTCTTC
TRBD1	TRBV11-2	TRBJ1-2	.	CASSLGGTGAFYGYTF	TGTGCCAGCAGCTTAGGCGGAACAGGGGCTTTCTATGGCTACACCTTC
TRBD1	TRBV5-8	TRBJ1-6	.	CASTSGTGFNSPLHF	TGTGCCAGCACCTCCGGGACAGGGTTTAATTCACCCCTCCACTTT
TRBD1	TRBV24-1	TRBJ2-7	few	CATSRTGGALYEQYF	TGTGCCACCAGCAGGACAGGGGGCGCACTCTACGAGCAGTACTTC
.	TRBV21-1	TRBJ1-4	.	CASSPPGKGRRRKPEKLFF	TGTGCCAGCTCCCCTCCAGGAAAGGGGCGAAGAAGGAAGCCAGAAAAACTGTTTTTT
.	TRBV6-6	TRBJ2-3	.	CASSFGTSSTDTQYF	TGTGCCAGCAGTTTTGGGACTTCTAGCACAGATACGCAGTATTTT
.	TRBV19	TRBJ2-6	.	CASRLGGANVLTF	TGTGCCAGTAGGCTCGGTGGGGCCAACGTCCTGACTTTC
.	TRBV2	TRBJ1-2	.	CASTEDSLRDYGYTF	TGTGCCAGCACTGAGGACAGCCTCAGGGACTATGGCTACACCTTC
.	TRBV11-2	TRBJ2-2	once	CASSTQGGGELFF	TGTGCCAGCAGTACCCAGGGTGGCGGGGAGCTGTTTTTT
.	TRBV6-5	TRBJ1-3	.	CASSLESTGNTIYF	TGTGCCAGCTCGTTGGAGAGTACTGGAAACACCATATATTTT
.	TRBV18	TRBJ1-2	.	CASSPPGGNYGYTF	TGTGCCAGCTCACCACCGGGGGGGAACTATGGCTACACCTTC
.	TRBV14	TRBJ2-7	.	CASSHRTGEQYF	TGTGCCAGCAGCCACCGGACTGGTGAGCAGTACTTC
.	TRBV5-1	TRBJ1-2	once	CASSLAMGARLGYTF	TGCGCCAGCAGCCTGGCCATGGGGGCGCGTCTTGGCTACACCTTC
.	TRBV14	TRBJ1-3	.	CASSQLQAGNTIYF	TGTGCCAGCAGCCAGCTCCAGGCTGGAAACACCATATATTTT
.	TRBV5-6	TRBJ2-5	few	CASSLLTEQETQYF	TGTGCCAGCAGCTTGCTGACAGAGCAAGAGACCCAGTACTTC
TRBD1	TRBV6-5	TRBJ1-5	.	CASTGTGRFHQPQHF	TGTGCCAGCACCGGGACAGGGCGTTTTCATCAGCCCCAGCATTTT
.	TRBV19	TRBJ2-7	.	CASSIPGSDEQYF	TGTGCCAGTAGTATTCCCGGGTCCGACGAGCAGTACTTC
TRBD2	TRBV2	TRBJ2-1	.	CASSGKVPRGGNYNEQFF	TGTGCCAGCAGTGGTAAGGTTCCGCGGGGGGGAAACTACAATGAGCAGTTCTTC
TRBD1	TRBV24-1	TRBJ1-1	.	CATSDGQGMNTEAFF	TGTGCCACCAGTGACGGACAGGGGATGAACACTGAAGCTTTCTTT
TRBD2	TRBV5-1	TRBJ2-3	.	CASSLIGGGPPDTQYF	TGCGCCAGCAGCCTGATTGGCGGGGGGCCCCCAGATACGCAGTATTTT
.	TRBV5-5	TRBJ1-1	.	CASSLASGTEAFF	TGTGCCAGCAGCTTGGCTTCGGGCACTGAAGCTTTCTTT
.	TRBV20-1	TRBJ2-1	.	CSASRGGAAMSYNEQFF	TGCAGTGCTAGTCGTGGGGGGGCCGCAATGTCCTACAATGAGCAGTTCTTC
.	TRBV9	TRBJ2-4	once	CASSVGPATLGGKNIQYF	TGTGCCAGCAGCGTCGGACCGGCAACCCTTGGAGGCAAAAACATTCAGTACTTC
TRBD1	TRBV24-1	TRBJ1-2	.	CATSPGQGARGYTF	TGTGCCACCAGTCCCGGACAGGGGGCTAGGGGCTACACCTTC
TRBD1	TRBV9	TRBJ1-2	few	CASSVGQGHYGYTF	TGTGCCAGCAGCGTAGGACAGGGGCACTATGGCTACACCTTC
.	TRBV11-3	TRBJ2-7	.	CASSLEVAYEQYF	TGTGCCAGCAGCTTAGAGGTAGCGTACGAGCAGTACTTC
.	TRBV11-3	TRBJ1-2	few	CASSLDKGGDGYGYTF	TGTGCCAGCAGCTTAGATAAAGGAGGGGACGGCTATGGCTACACCTTC
.	TRBV15	TRBJ1-1	.	CATSSRPGMNTEAFF	TGTGCCACCAGCTCCCGTCCAGGGATGAACACTGAAGCTTTCTTT
TRBD1	TRBV5-1	TRBJ1-2	.	CASSLSGQETRGYTF	TGCGCCAGCAGCTTGAGCGGACAGGAGACGAGGGGCTACACCTTC
TRBD1	TRBV7-2	TRBJ2-3	.	CASSWVGTGTDTQYF	TGTGCCAGCAGCTGGGTCGGGACAGGGACCGATACGCAGTATTTT
.	TRBV29-1	TRBJ1-1	few	CSVEPRMRSEAFF	TGCAGCGTTGAACCCAGGATGAGATCTGAAGCTTTCTTT
TRBD1	TRBV14	TRBJ1-1	.	CASGAGTVEAFF	TGTGCCAGTGGAGCCGGGACAGTTGAAGCTTTCTTT
.	TRBV6-5	TRBJ1-1	.	CASGQKSPEAFF	TGTGCCAGCGGACAAAAATCCCCTGAAGCTTTCTTT
.	TRBV6-6	TRBJ1-1	.	CASSQGTSEAFF	TGTGCCAGCAGTCAAGGGACATCTGAAGCTTTCTTT